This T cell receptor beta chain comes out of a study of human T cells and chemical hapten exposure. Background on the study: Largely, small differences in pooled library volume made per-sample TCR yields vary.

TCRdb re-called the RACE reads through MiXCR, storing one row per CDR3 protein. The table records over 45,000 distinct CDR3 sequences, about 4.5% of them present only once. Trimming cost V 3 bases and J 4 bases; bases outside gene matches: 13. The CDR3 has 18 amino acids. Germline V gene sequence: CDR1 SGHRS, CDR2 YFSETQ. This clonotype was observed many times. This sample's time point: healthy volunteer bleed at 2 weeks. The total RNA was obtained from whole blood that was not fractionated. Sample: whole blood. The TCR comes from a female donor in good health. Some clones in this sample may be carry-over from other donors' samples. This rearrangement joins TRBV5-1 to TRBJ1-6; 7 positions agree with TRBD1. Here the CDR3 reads CASSWGTANDRYNSPLHF. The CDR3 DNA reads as TGCGCCAGCAGCTGGGGGACAGCTAATGACCGTTATAATTCACCCCTCCACTTT.